This is a list of T cell receptor beta chains from one sample in a study of blood T cell repertoires in COVID-19. Assay used: immunoSEQ multiplex PCR; TCRdb lists only in-frame clones, some missing. This table holds about 130,000 clones, roughly 80% found once. Sequencing input: peripheral blood. These receptors came from a woman aged 70-85 years with COVID-19, enrolled during active disease. The CDR3 runs from the conserved cysteine through the conserved F or W. D genes are given only for firm matches. Not all rows give a size; the values are once, few, many and, for expanded clones, a class.

j_gene,abundance,d_gene,v_gene,CDR3nt,CDR3aa
TRBJ2-7,NA,NA,TRBV5-6,TGTGCCAGCAGTAGCCCAAACCCCTACGAGCAGTACTTC,CASSSPNPYEQYF
TRBJ1-6,NA,NA,TRBV10-3,TGTGCCATCAGTGAGTCTCAGGCACCGAATTCACCCCTCCACTTT,CAISESQAPNSPLHF
TRBJ2-2,NA,NA,TRBV4-1,TGCGCCAGCAGCCTGTCTTGGGGAGTCGGGGCCGGGGAGCTGTTTTTT,CASSLSWGVGAGELFF
TRBJ2-7,NA,TRBD1,TRBV14,TGTGCCAGCAGCCAAGATGGCAGGGGGCTAGTCGAGCAGTACTTC,CASSQDGRGLVEQYF
TRBJ1-2,NA,NA,TRBV7-2,TGTGCCAGCAGCTTAGCGCCCCAGAATGGCTACACCTTC,CASSLAPQNGYTF
TRBJ1-5,NA,TRBD1,TRBV11-2,TGTGCCAGCAGCGCCCTGACAGGGGGGATTCAGCCCCAGCATTTT,CASSALTGGIQPQHF
TRBJ2-1,NA,TRBD1,TRBV24-1,TGTGCCACCAGGAGGGGGCGTGATACCTACAATGAGCAGTTCTTC,CATRRGRDTYNEQFF
TRBJ2-7,NA,TRBD2,TRBV4-2,TGTGCCAGCAGCCAAGAGCTTAGACTAGCAGTGCAGTACTTC,CASSQELRLAVQYF
TRBJ1-2,few,NA,TRBV11-2,TGTGCCAGCAGCTTTAGAAGTAGTGGCTACACCTTC,CASSFRSSGYTF
TRBJ1-4,NA,TRBD1,TRBV3-1/TRBV3-2,TGTGCCAGCAGCCAACAGGGGGACCCTAATGAAAAACTGTTTTTT,CASSQQGDPNEKLFF
TRBJ1-4,NA,TRBD1,TRBV10-2,TGCGCCAGCATGAGGGACAGTGCAACTAATGAAAAACTGTTTTTT,CASMRDSATNEKLFF
TRBJ2-5,NA,NA,TRBV6-1,TGTGCCAGCAGTGAAGAGCAGGGGACGGTCCAAGAGACCCAGTACTTC,CASSEEQGTVQETQYF
TRBJ2-7,NA,NA,TRBV19,TGTGCCAGTAGTATGGTCGGGGCCTACGAGCAGTACTTC,CASSMVGAYEQYF
TRBJ2-5,once,TRBD1,TRBV2,TGTGCCAGCGATAGGTCGGGACAGGGAGAGACCCAGTACTTC,CASDRSGQGETQYF
TRBJ2-3,NA,NA,TRBV19,TGTGCCAGTAGTGCCGGGGTTGGCACAGATACGCAGTATTTT,CASSAGVGTDTQYF
TRBJ1-2,few,TRBD1,TRBV18,TGTGCCAGCTCACCACCGACGACAGGGGTTGGCTACACCTTC,CASSPPTTGVGYTF
TRBJ2-7,NA,NA,TRBV13,TGTGCCAGCAGCTTAGACACGGGAATGCACGAGCAGTACTTC,CASSLDTGMHEQYF
TRBJ1-2,NA,TRBD1,TRBV7-9,TGTGCCAGCAGTACCGGGACAGGGGGCTTGGTGGATGGCTACACCTTC,CASSTGTGGLVDGYTF
TRBJ2-7,NA,TRBD1,TRBV6-2/TRBV6-3,TGTGCCAGCAGTTACTCGGGACAGGGCACCTACGAGCAGTACTTC,CASSYSGQGTYEQYF
TRBJ1-1,NA,TRBD1,TRBV2,TGTGCCAGCAGGCCCAGGGCAGGGGGCTTGAACACTGAAGCTTTCTTT,CASRPRAGGLNTEAFF
TRBJ1-6,NA,TRBD1,TRBV6-1,TGTGCCAGCAGTGAATATCACAGGGGTAATTCACCCCTCCACTTT,CASSEYHRGNSPLHF
TRBJ1-5,NA,NA,TRBV6-5,TGTGCCAGCAGTTACGGGGCAGTGGGGTCTCAGCCCCAGCATTTT,CASSYGAVGSQPQHF
TRBJ1-2,NA,NA,TRBV7-9,TGTGCCAGCAGCCGGGACTGGGATGGCTACACCTTC,CASSRDWDGYTF
TRBJ2-7,many,TRBD1,TRBV29-1,TGCAGCGCAGGACAGGGGGTTCTCTACGAGCAGTACTTC,CSAGQGVLYEQYF
TRBJ1-1,NA,TRBD1,TRBV2,TGTGCCAGCAGTCCAGACAGGGTAGAGACTGAAGCTTTCTTT,CASSPDRVETEAFF
TRBJ2-6,NA,TRBD2,TRBV5-1,TGCGCCAGCAGCGATATAGCGGGGGCTGGGGCCAACGTCCTGACTTTC,CASSDIAGAGANVLTF
TRBJ1-5,NA,NA,TRBV3-1/TRBV3-2,TGTGCCAGCGGGCGGGGTGTGCCCCAGCATTTT,CASGRGVPQHF
TRBJ1-1,NA,NA,TRBV5-1,TGCGCCAGCAGCTTGGAGGGACTCACTGAAGCTTTCTTT,CASSLEGLTEAFF
TRBJ2-7,few,TRBD1,TRBV11-2,TGTGCCAGCAGCTTAGAGCGGACAGGCGGCGTTTACGAGCAGTACTTC,CASSLERTGGVYEQYF
TRBJ2-5,NA,TRBD2,TRBV7-9,TGTGCCAGCAGCTTAGCGCGGGGACTAGCGCTACAAGAGACCCAGTACTTC,CASSLARGLALQETQYF
TRBJ2-2,NA,NA,TRBV7-9,TGTGCCAGCAGCTTAGACAGCGGCAACACCGGGGAGCTGTTTTTT,CASSLDSGNTGELFF
TRBJ2-1,NA,TRBD2,TRBV9,TGTGCCAGCAGCCGAATAGCGGGGGGGCCGGACAATGAGCAGTTCTTC,CASSRIAGGPDNEQFF
TRBJ1-1,NA,TRBD1,TRBV6-5,TGTGCCAGCAGTTACGGGCGGACAGGGGGCACTGAAGCTTTCTTT,CASSYGRTGGTEAFF
TRBJ1-1,NA,NA,TRBV2,TGTGCCAGCTCCCTTGGGAGACGAGGCACTGAAGCTTTCTTT,CASSLGRRGTEAFF
TRBJ2-7,NA,TRBD2,TRBV7-2,TGTGCCAGCAGCTCGGCGGGGGGACCCTACGAGCAGTACTTC,CASSSAGGPYEQYF
TRBJ1-6,NA,NA,TRBV5-6,TGTGCCAGCAGCTTTGGACAGAGCAGGCTTGTGGCCCTCCACTTT,CASSFGQSRLVALHF
TRBJ2-2,few,NA,TRBV5-1,TGCGCCAGCAGCTTGTTATCCACCGGGGAGCTGTTTTTT,CASSLLSTGELFF
TRBJ1-1,NA,NA,TRBV12-5,TGTGCTAGTGGTAAACAGGACACCCGGCGGGGAATGAACACTGAAGCTTTCTTT,CASGKQDTRRGMNTEAFF
TRBJ1-2,NA,NA,TRBV30,TGTGCCTGGGCCAGGGCGGCTTCGGGCTATGGCTACACCTTC,CAWARAASGYGYTF
TRBJ1-6,few,NA,TRBV6-5,TGTGCCAGCAGGCCAAAAAACGGGAATTCACCCCTCCACTTT,CASRPKNGNSPLHF
TRBJ1-2,NA,NA,TRBV3-1/TRBV3-2,TGTGCCAGCAGCCAAGGGGGGGGGAATATCTATGGCTACACCTTC,CASSQGGGNIYGYTF
TRBJ1-5,NA,NA,TRBV6-4,TGTGCCAGCAGTGAACAGGGCGGCAATCAGCCCCAGCATTTT,CASSEQGGNQPQHF
TRBJ2-1,NA,TRBD2,TRBV29-1,TGCAGCGTTGAGGCGGGGGGCCGCCCCATCGCGCAGTTCTTC,CSVEAGGRPIAQFF
TRBJ2-2,NA,TRBD1,TRBV5-8,TGTGCCAGCAGCACCGACAGGGGAACCGGGGAGCTGTTTTTT,CASSTDRGTGELFF
TRBJ2-1,NA,NA,TRBV6-2/TRBV6-3,TGTGCCAGCAGTTACCCATTCTACAATGAGCAGTTCTTC,CASSYPFYNEQFF
TRBJ1-5,NA,NA,TRBV30,TGTGCCTGGAGTCAGGGTGTGATCAAGCCCCAGCATTTT,CAWSQGVIKPQHF
TRBJ1-1,NA,NA,TRBV4-1,TGCGCCAGCAGCCCTTCCGTCGGGGGGAGCACTGAAGCTTTCTTT,CASSPSVGGSTEAFF
TRBJ1-5,once,NA,TRBV5-1,TGCGCCAGCAGCTTGAGCGGTCAGCCCCAGCATTTT,CASSLSGQPQHF
TRBJ1-2,few,NA,TRBV19,TGTGCCACCAAGGCCGGGCAGGGAAACTATGGCTACACCTTC,CATKAGQGNYGYTF
TRBJ1-5,NA,TRBD1,TRBV2,TGTGCCGCAGGGGGCCCCAATCAGCCCCAGCATTTT,CAAGGPNQPQHF
TRBJ2-3,once,NA,TRBV21-1,TGTGCCAGCAGCAACCGTGGGATAGCGGGGGGGCCAGATACGCAGTATTTT,CASSNRGIAGGPDTQYF
TRBJ1-2,NA,TRBD1,TRBV5-1,TGCGCCAGCAGCCCGGAGGGACAGGGCCCTAATAACTATGGCTACACCTTC,CASSPEGQGPNNYGYTF
TRBJ1-5,NA,TRBD1,TRBV28,TGTGCCAGCACTGAAGACAGGGTTAATCAGCCCCAGCATTTT,CASTEDRVNQPQHF
TRBJ2-3,NA,NA,TRBV6-4,TGTGCCAGCAGCCAAGGGGGCACAGATACGCAGTATTTT,CASSQGGTDTQYF
TRBJ1-6,NA,NA,TRBV19,TGTGCCAGTAGTCCCAGGGGCGGAAGGGCACCCCTCCACTTT,CASSPRGGRAPLHF
TRBJ2-7,NA,NA,TRBV19,TGTGCCAGTAGTCGTTCGGAGGGGTACGAGCAGTACTTC,CASSRSEGYEQYF
TRBJ2-5,NA,NA,TRBV7-6,TGTGCCAGCAGCCCCTCAGGCGCAGCTGGGGAGACCCAGTACTTC,CASSPSGAAGETQYF
TRBJ1-2,NA,NA,TRBV6-5,TGTGCCAGCAGTTACTCGACTGGGAGTGGCTACACCTTC,CASSYSTGSGYTF
TRBJ2-3,few,TRBD1,TRBV5-1,TGCGCCAGCAGCTTGGTGGGGACAGGGAGCACAGATACGCAGTATTTT,CASSLVGTGSTDTQYF